These 5 T cell receptor beta chains came from one sample sequenced in a study of response to subunit inactivated influenza vaccine. TCRdb analysed the RT-PCR reads with MiXCR anew, one entry per CDR3 protein. The sample shows approximately 490,000 distinct CDR3 sequences, roughly 7.9% of them seen only once. The sample here was PBMCs from blood, taken around 2 years after vaccination. The receptor source for this set is a man aged 50-75 years who received an inactivated influenza vaccine.

The V gene is TRBV12-3 or TRBV12-4, the J gene TRBJ2-3, with 7 bases matching TRBD2. CDR3 length: 16 amino acids. V was pared by 5 bases and J by 6 bases, with 14 bases of the junction left unmatched. The CDR3 region has the DNA TGTGCCAGCAGTCCTCGGGGGGTCCTACGCAAGGATACGCAGTATTTT. This codes for CASSPRGVLRKDTQYF.

The sample holds a few counts of this clonotype. V gene TRBV7-2 combines with J gene TRBJ1-6, with D hard to call. Trimming took 1 base from V and 11 from J, leaving 12 bases between them. CDR3 size: 14 residues. CDR1 SGHTA and CDR2 FQGNSA come from the germline V gene. CDR3 coding DNA: TGTGCCAGCAGCTTAGACGGTCAAAACACACCCCTCCACTTT. Protein product: CASSLDGQNTPLHF. Full variable domain (remainder filled in from reference TRBV7-2 and TRBJ1-6): GAGVSQSPSNKVTEKGKDVELRCDPISGHTALYWYRQSLGQGLEFLIYFQGNSAPDKSGLPSDRFSAERTGGSVSTLTIQRTQQEDSAVYLCASSLDGQNTPLHFGNGTRLTVT.

The chain recombines TRBV7-2 with TRBJ1-2, with a tentative D call TRBD1 (6 bases). V lost 0 bases, J lost 7 bases, and 21 bases lay in between. Germline CDR1 is SGHTA and CDR2 is FQGNSA. The CDR3 sequence is 17 residues long. The CDR3 reads CASSLAPRGGFFTGYTF. The CDR3, as DNA: TGTGCCAGCAGCTTAGCGCCGCGGGGGGGCTTCTTCACTGGCTACACCTTC.

Only a few counts were recorded for this clonotype. The chain recombines TRBV9 with TRBJ1-5; D gene ambiguous. From germline, CDR1 is SGDLS and CDR2 YYNGEE. Trimming took 1 base from V and 0 from J, leaving 2 bases between them. This CDR3 is built from 13 residues. As DNA, the CDR3 is TGTGCCAGCAGCGTAACTAGCAATCAGCCCCAGCATTTT. Protein product: CASSVTSNQPQHF.

This clonotype was found many times. The chain carries TRBV11-1 and TRBJ2-7; D is unclear. Germline-derived CDR1 and CDR2 are SGHAT and FQDESV (reference sequence). Trimming took off 2 bases at V and 2 bases at J, with 7 bases between the two ends. There are 13 residues in the CDR3. The CDR3 spells CASSLKVPYEQYF. CDR3 bases: TGTGCCAGCAGCTTAAAGGTCCCCTACGAGCAGTACTTC.